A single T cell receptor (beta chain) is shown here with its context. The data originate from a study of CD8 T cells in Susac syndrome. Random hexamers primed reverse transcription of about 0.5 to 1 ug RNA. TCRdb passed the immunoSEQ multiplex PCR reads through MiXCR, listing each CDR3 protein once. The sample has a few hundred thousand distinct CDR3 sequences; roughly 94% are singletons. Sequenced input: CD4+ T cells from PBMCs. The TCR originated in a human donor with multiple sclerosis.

CDR3 nucleotides: TGTGCCAGCAGTTCTGGGACAGGGATGGGAGAGCAGTACTTC. Amino acids: CASSSGTGMGEQYF. This rearrangement joins TRBV12-3 or TRBV12-4 to TRBJ2-7; 9 bases are shared with TRBD1. This CDR3 region has 14 residues. Trimming removed 4 bases from V and 7 bases from J; junction bases left unmatched: 8.